This T cell receptor beta chain was sequenced in a study of blood T cell repertoires in COVID-19. Across the study: Acute and convalescent COVID-19 samples came from the United States, Italy and Spain. In each case, the material was cDNA or gDNA derived from T cells, B-cell-depleted T cells, or PBMCs.

The V and J ends lost 2 bases and 1 base respectively, with 20 bases between them. Germline values: CDR1 SGHDN, CDR2 FVKESK. This CDR3 has 18 amino acids. In the original analysis: Quantification of nucleated cells was approximated via reference gene primer amplification. The table came from immunoSEQ multiplex PCR; TCRdb's copy has only in-frame clones and leaves some out. The V and J calls and clone size come from that table; D and trimming were worked out from the DNA. Among some 74,000 clones, around 89% were seen once, and the ten largest hold 6.5% to 8.5%. Sample: peripheral blood. The chain couples TRBV14 to TRBJ1-2; TRBD1 is a possible D gene (5 bases). The TCR comes from a woman of 80 years or more with acute or convalescent COVID-19. DNA for the CDR3: TGTGCCAGCAGCCAAATACCGGGACTCCTATGGGATAACTATGGCTACACCTTC. Encoded protein: CASSQIPGLLWDNYGYTF.